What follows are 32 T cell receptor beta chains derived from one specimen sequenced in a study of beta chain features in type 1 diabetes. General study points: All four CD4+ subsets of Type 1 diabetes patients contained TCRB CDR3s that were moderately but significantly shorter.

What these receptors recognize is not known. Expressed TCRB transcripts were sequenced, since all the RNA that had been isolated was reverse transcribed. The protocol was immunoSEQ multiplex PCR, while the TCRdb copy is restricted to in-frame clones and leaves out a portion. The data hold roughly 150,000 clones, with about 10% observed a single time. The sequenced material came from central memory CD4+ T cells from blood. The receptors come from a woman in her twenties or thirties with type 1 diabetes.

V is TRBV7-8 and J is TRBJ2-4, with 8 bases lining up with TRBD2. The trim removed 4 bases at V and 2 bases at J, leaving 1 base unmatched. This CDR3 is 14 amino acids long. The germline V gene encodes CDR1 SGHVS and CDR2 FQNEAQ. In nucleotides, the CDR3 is TGTGCCAGCAGCTCGGGGGGGACCAAAAACATTCAGTACTTC. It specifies CASSSGGTKNIQYF.

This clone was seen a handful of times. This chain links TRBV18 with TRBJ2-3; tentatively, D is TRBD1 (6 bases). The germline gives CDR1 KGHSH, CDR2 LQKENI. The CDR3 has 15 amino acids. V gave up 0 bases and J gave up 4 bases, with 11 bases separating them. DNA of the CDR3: TGTGCCAGCTCACCACCAGGGGGTACAGCAGATACGCAGTATTTT. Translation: CASSPPGGTADTQYF.

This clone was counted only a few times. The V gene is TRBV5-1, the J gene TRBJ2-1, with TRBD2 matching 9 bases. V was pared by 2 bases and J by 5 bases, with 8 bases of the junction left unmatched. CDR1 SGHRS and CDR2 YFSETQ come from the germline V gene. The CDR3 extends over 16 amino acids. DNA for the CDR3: TGCGCCAGCAGCTTATATAGCGGGAGTAGCCACAATGAGCAGTTCTTC. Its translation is CASSLYSGSSHNEQFF.

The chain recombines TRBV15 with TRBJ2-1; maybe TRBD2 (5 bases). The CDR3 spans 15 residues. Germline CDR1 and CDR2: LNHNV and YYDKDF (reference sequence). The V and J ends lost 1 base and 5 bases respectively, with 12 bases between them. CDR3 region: CATSRGGEGNNEQFF. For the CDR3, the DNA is TGTGCCACCAGCAGAGGGGGAGAGGGAAACAATGAGCAGTTCTTC.

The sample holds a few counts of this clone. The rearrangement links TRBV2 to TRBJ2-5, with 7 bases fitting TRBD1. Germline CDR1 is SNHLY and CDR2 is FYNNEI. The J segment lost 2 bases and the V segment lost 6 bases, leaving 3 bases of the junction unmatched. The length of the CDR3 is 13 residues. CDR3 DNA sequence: TGTGCCAGCAGCAGGGACAGACAAGAGACCCAGTACTTC. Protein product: CASSRDRQETQYF. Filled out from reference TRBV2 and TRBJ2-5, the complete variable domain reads EPEVTQTPSHQVTQMGQEVILRCVPISNHLYFYWYRQILGQKVEFLVSFYNNEISEKSEIFDDQFSVERPDGSNFTLKIRSTKLEDSAMYFCASSRDRQETQYFGPGTRLLVL.

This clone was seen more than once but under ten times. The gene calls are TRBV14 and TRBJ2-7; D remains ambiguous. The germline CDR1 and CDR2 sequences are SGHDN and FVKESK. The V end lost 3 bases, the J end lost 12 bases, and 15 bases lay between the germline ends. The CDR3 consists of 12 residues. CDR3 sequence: CASSHAIRQVYF. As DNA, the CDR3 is TGTGCCAGCAGCCACGCCATTAGGCAGGTGTACTTC.

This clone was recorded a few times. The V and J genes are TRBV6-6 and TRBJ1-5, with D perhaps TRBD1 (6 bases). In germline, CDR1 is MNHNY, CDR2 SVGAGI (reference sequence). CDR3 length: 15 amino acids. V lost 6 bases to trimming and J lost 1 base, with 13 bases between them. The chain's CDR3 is CASRPTGFSNQPQHF. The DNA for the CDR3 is TGTGCCAGCAGACCCACAGGGTTCAGCAATCAGCCCCAGCATTTT.

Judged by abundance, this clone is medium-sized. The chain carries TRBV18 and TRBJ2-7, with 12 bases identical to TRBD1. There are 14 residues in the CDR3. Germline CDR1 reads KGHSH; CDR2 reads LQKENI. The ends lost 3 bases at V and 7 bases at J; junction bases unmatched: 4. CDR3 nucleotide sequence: TGTGCCAGCTCACCGGGACAGGGGGCTGGTGAGCAGTACTTC. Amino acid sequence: CASSPGQGAGEQYF.

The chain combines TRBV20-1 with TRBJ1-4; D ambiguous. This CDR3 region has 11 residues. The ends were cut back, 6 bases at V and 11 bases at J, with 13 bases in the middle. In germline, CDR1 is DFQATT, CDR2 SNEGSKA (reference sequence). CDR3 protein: CSATFGEKLFF. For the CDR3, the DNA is TGCAGTGCAACTTTTGGGGAGAAACTGTTTTTT.

Here the CDR3 reads CASSGRFGQGNTGELFF. CDR3 coding DNA: TGTGCCAGCAGTGGCCGTTTTGGACAGGGTAACACCGGGGAGCTGTTTTTT. The V and J genes are TRBV2 and TRBJ2-2, with 8 positions matching TRBD1. CDR1 is SNHLY, CDR2 FYNNEI, per germline. The CDR3 length is 17 residues. V was pared by 4 bases and J by 2 bases, with 9 bases of the junction left unmatched.

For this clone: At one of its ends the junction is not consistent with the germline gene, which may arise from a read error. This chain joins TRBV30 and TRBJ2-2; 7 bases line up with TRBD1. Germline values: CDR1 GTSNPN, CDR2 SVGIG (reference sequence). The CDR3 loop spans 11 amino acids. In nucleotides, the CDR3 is TGTGCCTGGAGTGGAGCAGGGGGGCTGTTTTTT. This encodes CAWSGAGGLFF.

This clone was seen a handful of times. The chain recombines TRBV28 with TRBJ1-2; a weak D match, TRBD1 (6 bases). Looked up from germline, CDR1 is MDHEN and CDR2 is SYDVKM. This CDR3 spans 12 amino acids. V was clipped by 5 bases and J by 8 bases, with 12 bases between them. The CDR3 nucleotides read TGTGCCAGCAGTACCGGGACAAAGGGCTACACCTTC. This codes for CASSTGTKGYTF.

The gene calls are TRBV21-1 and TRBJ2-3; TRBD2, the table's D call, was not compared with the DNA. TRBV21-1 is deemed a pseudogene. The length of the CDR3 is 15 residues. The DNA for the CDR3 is TGTGCCAGCAGCGGTCGGGGGATCGGCACAGATACGCAGTATTTT. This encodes CASSGRGIGTDTQYF.

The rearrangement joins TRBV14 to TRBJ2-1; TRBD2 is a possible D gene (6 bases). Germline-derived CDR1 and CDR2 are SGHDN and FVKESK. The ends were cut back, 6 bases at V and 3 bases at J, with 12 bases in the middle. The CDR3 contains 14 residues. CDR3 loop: CASSPSARYNEQFF. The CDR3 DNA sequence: TGTGCCAGCAGTCCTAGCGCTCGCTACAATGAGCAGTTCTTC. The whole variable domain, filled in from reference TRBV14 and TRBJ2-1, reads EAGVTQFPSHSVIEKGQTVTLRCDPISGHDNLYWYRRVMGKEIKFLLHFVKESKQDESGMPNNRFLAERTGGTYSTLKVQPAELEDSGVYFCASSPSARYNEQFFGPGTRLTVL.

CDR3 nucleotide sequence: TGTGCCAGCAGCTTCAGTGTCGCTAGCGGGTACAATGAGCAGTTCTTC. It translates to CASSFSVASGYNEQFF. The chain uses TRBV11-2 and TRBJ2-1; 8 bases match TRBD2. Per germline, CDR1 SGHAT and CDR2 FQNNGV. The CDR3 has 16 amino acids. The junction had 8 bases not matched to a gene; V was cut back by 3 bases and J by 4 bases.

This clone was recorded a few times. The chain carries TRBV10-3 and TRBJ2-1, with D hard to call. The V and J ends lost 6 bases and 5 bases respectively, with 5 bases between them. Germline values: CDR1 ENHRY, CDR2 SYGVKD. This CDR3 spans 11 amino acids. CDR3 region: CAISPDNEQFF. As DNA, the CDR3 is TGTGCCATCAGCCCAGACAATGAGCAGTTCTTC.

The CDR3 DNA follows: TGCGCCAGCAGTGAGTCGGGAGAGCGTCAAGAGACCCAGTACTTC. Amino acids: CASSESGERQETQYF. The chain couples TRBV10-2 to TRBJ2-5; possibly TRBD2 for D (5 bases). This CDR3 region has 15 residues. Germline assignment: CDR1 WSHSY and CDR2 SAAADI. Trimming removed 0 bases from V and 2 bases from J, with 10 bases in between.

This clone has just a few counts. The CDR3 protein is CASTRTGTDTQYF. CDR3 DNA sequence: TGTGCCAGCACCAGGACAGGCACAGATACGCAGTATTTT. The chain employs TRBV28 and TRBJ2-3, with D tentatively TRBD1 (6 bases). Germline CDR1 is MDHEN and CDR2 is SYDVKM. This CDR3 spans 13 amino acids. Trimming removed 7 bases from V and 1 base from J, with 9 bases in between.

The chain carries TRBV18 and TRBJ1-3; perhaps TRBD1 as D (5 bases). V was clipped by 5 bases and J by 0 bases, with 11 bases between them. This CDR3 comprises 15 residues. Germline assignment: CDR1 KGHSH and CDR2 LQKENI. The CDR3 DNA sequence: TGTGCCAGCTCATCGGGACTGGTCTCTGGAAACACCATATATTTT. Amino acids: CASSSGLVSGNTIYF.

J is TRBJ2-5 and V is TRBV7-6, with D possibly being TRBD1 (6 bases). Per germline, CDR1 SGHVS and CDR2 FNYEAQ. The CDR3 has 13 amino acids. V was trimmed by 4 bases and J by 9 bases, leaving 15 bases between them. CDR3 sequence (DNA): TGTGCCAGCAGCTCTACTAGGCCAGGGGCCCAGTACTTC. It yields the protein CASSSTRPGAQYF.

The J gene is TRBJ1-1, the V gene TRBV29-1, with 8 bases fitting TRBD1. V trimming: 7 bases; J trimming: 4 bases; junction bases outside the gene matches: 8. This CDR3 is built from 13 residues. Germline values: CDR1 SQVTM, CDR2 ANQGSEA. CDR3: CSDQGAAGTEAFF. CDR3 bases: TGCAGCGACCAGGGGGCCGCTGGCACTGAAGCTTTCTTT.

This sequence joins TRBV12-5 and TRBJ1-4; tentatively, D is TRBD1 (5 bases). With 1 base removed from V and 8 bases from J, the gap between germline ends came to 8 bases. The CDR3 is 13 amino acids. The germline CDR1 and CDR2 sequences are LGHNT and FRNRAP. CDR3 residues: CASGLAGEEKLFF. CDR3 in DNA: TGTGCTAGTGGTTTGGCGGGGGAGGAAAAACTGTTTTTT.

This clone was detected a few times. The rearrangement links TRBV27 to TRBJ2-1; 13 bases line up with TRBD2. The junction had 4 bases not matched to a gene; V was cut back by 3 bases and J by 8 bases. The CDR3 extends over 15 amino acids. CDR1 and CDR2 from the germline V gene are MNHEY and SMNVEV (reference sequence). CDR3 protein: CASSLGTSGIHEQFF. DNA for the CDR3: TGTGCCAGCAGTTTGGGGACTAGCGGGATTCATGAGCAGTTCTTC.

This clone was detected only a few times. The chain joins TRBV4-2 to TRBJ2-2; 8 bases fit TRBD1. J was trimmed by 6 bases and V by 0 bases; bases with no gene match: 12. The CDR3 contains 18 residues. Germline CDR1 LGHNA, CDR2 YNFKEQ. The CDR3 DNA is TGTGCCAGCAGCCAAGATAAGGCGCCAGGGGGCGTCGCCGGGGAGCTGTTTTTT. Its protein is CASSQDKAPGGVAGELFF.

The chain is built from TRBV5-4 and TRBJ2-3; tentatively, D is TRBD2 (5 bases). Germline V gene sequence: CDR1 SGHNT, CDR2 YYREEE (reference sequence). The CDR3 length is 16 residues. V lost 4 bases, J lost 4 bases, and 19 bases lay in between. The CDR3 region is CASSPALGLGADTQYF. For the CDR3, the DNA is TGTGCCAGCAGCCCCGCACTAGGGCTCGGGGCAGATACGCAGTATTTT. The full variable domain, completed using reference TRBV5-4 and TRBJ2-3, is ETGVTQSPTHLIKTRGQQVTLRCSSQSGHNTVSWYQQALGQGPQFIFQYYREEENGRGNFPPRFSGLQFPNYSSELNVNALELDDSALYLCASSPALGLGADTQYFGPGTRLTVL.

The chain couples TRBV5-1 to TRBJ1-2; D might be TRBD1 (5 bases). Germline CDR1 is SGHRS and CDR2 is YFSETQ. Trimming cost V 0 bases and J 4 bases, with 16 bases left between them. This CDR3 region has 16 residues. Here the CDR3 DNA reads TGCGCCAGCAGCTTGGGCTCAGGGCCGGCTGGCTATGGCTACACCTTC. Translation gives CASSLGSGPAGYGYTF.

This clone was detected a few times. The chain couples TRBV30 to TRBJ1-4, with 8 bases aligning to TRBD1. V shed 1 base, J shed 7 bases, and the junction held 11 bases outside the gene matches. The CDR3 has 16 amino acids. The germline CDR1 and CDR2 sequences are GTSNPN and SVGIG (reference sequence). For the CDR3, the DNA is TGTGCCTGGAGTGCTTCAAGGACAGGGCACATTGAAAAACTGTTTTTT. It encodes CAWSASRTGHIEKLFF.

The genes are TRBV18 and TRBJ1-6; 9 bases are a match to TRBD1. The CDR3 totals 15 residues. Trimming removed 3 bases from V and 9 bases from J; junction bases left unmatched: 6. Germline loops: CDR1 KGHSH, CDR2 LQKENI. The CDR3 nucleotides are TGTGCCAGCTCACCCTCGGACAGGGGAGGTTCACCCCTCCACTTT. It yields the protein CASSPSDRGGSPLHF.

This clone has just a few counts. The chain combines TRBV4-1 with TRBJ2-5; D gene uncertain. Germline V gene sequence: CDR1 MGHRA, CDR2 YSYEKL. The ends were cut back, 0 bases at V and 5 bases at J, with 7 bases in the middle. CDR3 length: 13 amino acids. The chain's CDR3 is CASSQEWAETQYF. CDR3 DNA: TGCGCCAGCAGCCAAGAATGGGCCGAGACCCAGTACTTC.

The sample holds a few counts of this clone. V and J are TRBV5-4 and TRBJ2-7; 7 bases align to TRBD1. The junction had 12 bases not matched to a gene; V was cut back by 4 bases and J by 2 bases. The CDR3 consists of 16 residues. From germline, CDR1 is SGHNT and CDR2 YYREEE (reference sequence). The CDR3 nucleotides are TGTGCCAGCAGCCCGACCGGGACAGCAGGTGCCTACGAGCAGTACTTC. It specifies CASSPTGTAGAYEQYF. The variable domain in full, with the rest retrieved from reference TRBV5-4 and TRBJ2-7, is ETGVTQSPTHLIKTRGQQVTLRCSSQSGHNTVSWYQQALGQGPQFIFQYYREEENGRGNFPPRFSGLQFPNYSSELNVNALELDDSALYLCASSPTGTAGAYEQYFGPGTRLTVT.

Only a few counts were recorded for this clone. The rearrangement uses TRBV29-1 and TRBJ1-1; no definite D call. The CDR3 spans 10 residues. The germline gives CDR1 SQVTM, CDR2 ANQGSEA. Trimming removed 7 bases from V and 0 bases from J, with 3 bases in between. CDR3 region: CSAMNTEAFF. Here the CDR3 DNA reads TGCAGCGCCATGAACACTGAAGCTTTCTTT.

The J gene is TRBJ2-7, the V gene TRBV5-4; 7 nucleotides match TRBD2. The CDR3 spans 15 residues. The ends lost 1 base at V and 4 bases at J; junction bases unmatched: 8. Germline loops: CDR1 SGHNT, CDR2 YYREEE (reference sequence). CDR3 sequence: CASSLTGTTFYEQYF. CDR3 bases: TGTGCCAGCAGCTTGACCGGGACTACCTTTTACGAGCAGTACTTC. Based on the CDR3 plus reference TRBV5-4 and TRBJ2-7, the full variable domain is ETGVTQSPTHLIKTRGQQVTLRCSSQSGHNTVSWYQQALGQGPQFIFQYYREEENGRGNFPPRFSGLQFPNYSSELNVNALELDDSALYLCASSLTGTTFYEQYFGPGTRLTVT.